This T cell receptor beta chain derives from a study of cytomegalovirus exposure and HLA in healthy donors. General study results and limits: Some V segments, TRBV6-2 and TRBV6-3 among them, were indistinguishable and were therefore excluded.

The ends were cut back, 0 bases at V and 1 base at J, with 9 bases in the middle. The CDR3 covers 15 residues. Germline CDR1 and CDR2: SNHLY and FYNNEI. Comments on this clone: The antigen is not known.

The PCR used 60 Vbeta and 13 Jbeta primers. The method was immunoSEQ multiplex PCR; TCRdb's version includes in-frame clones alone and lacks a portion of them. The sample lists 85,000 to 90,000 clones, around four fifths seen once, with 10% in the top ten. Those who donated were healthy bone marrow donors. Sequenced material: PBMCs. The chain couples TRBV2 to TRBJ2-5; no clear D. This receptor was taken from a man aged 25 to 45 in good health and CMV-seropositive. CDR3 coding DNA: TGTGCCAGCAGTGAAGCGCCATCTACCCAAGAGACCCAGTACTTC. This sequence encodes CASSEAPSTQETQYF.